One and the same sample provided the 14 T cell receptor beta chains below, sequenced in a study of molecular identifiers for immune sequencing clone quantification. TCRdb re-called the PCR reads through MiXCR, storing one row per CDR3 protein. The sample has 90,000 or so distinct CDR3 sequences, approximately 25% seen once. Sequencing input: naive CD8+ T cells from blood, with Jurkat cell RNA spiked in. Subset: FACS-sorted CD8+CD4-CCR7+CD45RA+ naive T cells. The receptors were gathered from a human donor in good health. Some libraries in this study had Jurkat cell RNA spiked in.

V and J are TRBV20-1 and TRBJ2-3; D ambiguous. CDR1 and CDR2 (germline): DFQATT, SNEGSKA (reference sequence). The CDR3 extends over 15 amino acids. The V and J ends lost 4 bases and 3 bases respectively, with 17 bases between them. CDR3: CSAIWTRFSTDTQYF. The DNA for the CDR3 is TGCAGTGCTATTTGGACCCGTTTTAGTACAGATACGCAGTATTTT.

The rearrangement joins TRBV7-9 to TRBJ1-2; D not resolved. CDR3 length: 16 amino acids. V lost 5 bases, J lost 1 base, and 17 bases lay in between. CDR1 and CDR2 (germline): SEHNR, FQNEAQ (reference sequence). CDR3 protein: CASSPALRRLNYGYTF. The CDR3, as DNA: TGTGCCAGCAGCCCTGCCCTCAGACGCCTTAACTATGGCTACACCTTC. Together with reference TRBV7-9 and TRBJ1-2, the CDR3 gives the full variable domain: DTGVSQNPRHKITKRGQNVTFRCDPISEHNRLYWYRQTLGQGPEFLTYFQNEAQLEKSRLLSDRFSAERPKGSFSTLEIQRTEQGDSAMYLCASSPALRRLNYGYTFGSGTRLTVV.

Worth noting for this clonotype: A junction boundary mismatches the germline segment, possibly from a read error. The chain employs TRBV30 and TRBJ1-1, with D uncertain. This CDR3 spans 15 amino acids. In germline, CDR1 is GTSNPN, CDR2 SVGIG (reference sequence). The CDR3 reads CAWDHTGVPNTEALF. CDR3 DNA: TGTGCCTGGGATCATACGGGAGTCCCGAACACTGAAGCTCTCTTT.

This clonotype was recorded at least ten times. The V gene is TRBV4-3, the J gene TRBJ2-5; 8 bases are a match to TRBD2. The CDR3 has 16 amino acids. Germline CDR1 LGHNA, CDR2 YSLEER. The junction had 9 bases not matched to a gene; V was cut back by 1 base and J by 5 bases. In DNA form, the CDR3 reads TGCGCCAGCAGCCAAGTTCAAACGGGGGGGTATGAGACCCAGTACTTC. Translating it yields CASSQVQTGGYETQYF.

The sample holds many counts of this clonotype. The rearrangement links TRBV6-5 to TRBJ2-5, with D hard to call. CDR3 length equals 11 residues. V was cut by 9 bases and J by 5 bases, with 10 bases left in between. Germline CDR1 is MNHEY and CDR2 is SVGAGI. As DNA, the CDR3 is TGTGCCAGTAACAGTCCGGAGACCCAGTACTTC. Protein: CASNSPETQYF.

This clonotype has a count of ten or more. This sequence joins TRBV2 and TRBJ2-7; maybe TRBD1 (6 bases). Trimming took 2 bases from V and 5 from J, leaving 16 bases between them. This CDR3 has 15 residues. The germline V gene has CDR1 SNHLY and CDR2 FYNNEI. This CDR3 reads CASSEMRGTTDEQYF. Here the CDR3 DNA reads TGTGCCAGCAGTGAAATGAGGGGGACGACCGACGAGCAGTACTTC.

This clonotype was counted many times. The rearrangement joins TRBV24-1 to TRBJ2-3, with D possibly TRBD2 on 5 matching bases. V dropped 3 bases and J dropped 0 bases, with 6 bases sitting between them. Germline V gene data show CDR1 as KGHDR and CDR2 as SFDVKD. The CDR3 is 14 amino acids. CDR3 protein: CATSDTGSTDTQYF. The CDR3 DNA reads TGTGCCACCAGTGATACGGGGAGCACAGATACGCAGTATTTT.

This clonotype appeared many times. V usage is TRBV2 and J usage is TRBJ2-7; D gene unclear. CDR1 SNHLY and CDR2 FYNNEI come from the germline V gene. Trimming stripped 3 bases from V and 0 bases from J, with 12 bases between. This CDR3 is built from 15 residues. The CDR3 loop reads CASSDLRPSSYEQYF. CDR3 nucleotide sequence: TGTGCCAGCAGTGATTTGCGGCCCAGCTCCTACGAGCAGTACTTC.

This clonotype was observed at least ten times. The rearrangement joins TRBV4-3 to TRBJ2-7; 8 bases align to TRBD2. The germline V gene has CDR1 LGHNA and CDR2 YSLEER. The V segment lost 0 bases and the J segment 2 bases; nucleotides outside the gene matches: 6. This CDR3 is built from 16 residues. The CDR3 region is CASSQDRLAGTYEQYF. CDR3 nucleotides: TGCGCCAGCAGCCAAGATCGCCTAGCGGGTACCTACGAGCAGTACTTC.

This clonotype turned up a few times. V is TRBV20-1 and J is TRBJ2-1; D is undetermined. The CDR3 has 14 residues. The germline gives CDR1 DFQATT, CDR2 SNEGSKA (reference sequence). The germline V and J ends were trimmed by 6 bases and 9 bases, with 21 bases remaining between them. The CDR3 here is CSARFVERASEQFF. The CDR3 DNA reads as TGCAGTGCCCGTTTTGTAGAACGGGCATCTGAGCAGTTCTTC.

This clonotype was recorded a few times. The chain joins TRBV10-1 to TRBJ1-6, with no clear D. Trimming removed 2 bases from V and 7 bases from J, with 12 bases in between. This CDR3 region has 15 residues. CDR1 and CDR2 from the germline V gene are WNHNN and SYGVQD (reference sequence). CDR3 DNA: TGCGCCAGCAGTGAGGTCCCTGGAGGGAATTCACCCCTCCACTTT. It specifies CASSEVPGGNSPLHF.

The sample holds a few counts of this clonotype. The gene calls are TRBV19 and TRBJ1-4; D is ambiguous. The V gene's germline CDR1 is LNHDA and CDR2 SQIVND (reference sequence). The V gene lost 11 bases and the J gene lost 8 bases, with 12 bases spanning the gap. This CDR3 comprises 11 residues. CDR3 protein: CACKGREKLFF. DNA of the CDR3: TGTGCCTGTAAAGGCCGGGAAAAACTGTTTTTT.

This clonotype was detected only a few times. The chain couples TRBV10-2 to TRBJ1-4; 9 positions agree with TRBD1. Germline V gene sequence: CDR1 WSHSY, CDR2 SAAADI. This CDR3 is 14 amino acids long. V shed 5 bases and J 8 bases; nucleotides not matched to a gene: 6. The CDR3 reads CASSNTGGSEKLFF. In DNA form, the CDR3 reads TGCGCCAGCAGTAACACAGGGGGCTCGGAAAAACTGTTTTTT.

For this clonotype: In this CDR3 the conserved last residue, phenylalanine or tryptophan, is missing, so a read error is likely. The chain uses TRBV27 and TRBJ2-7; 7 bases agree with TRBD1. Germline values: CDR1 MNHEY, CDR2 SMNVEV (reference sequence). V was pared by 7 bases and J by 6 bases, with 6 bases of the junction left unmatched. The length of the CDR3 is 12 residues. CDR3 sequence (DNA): TGTGCCAGCAAGACAGGGTGGGGCGAGCAGTACTCC. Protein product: CASKTGWGEQYS.